This record covers a single T cell receptor (beta chain). The target antigen is unknown. This sample is drawn from a study of vaccination and CD4 T cells after COVID-19. The V gene lost 4 bases and the J gene lost 0 bases, with 9 bases spanning the gap. CDR3 length equals 13 residues. Germline-derived CDR1 and CDR2 are DFQATT and SNEGSKA (reference sequence). Treatment here: approximately 9-day PBMC culture with coronavirus spike peptide pools or control peptides (ViraFEST assay). Scientists ran DNA taken from cultured CD4+ T cells through the Oncomine TCR Beta short-read assay for sequencing. TCRdb passed the PCR reads through MiXCR, listing each CDR3 protein once. The table shows approximately 14,000 distinct CDR3 sequences, with 52% occurring only once.

The source is a human donor who had recovered from COVID-19. Source material: CD4+ T cells from blood, cultured in vitro. This rearrangement joins TRBV20-1 to TRBJ1-2, with D hard to call. The CDR3 nucleotides are TGCAGTGCTACAGAGAACGCTAACTATGGCTACACCTTC. This sequence encodes CSATENANYGYTF.